This TCR beta chain was captured by sequencing in a study of blood T cells in healthy people across ages. Germline V gives CDR1 SQVTM, CDR2 ANQGSEA. This CDR3 has 13 amino acids. The use of a sample-barcoded 5' primer and a J-beta primer mix characterized a second PCR of roughly 7 to 11 cycles. Each single sample gave us at least 2.5 million CDR3-containing paired-end reads. TCRdb analysed the 5' RACE reads with MiXCR anew, one entry per CDR3 protein. This sample has approximately 800,000 distinct CDR3 sequences, with roughly 60% found just once. The study's findings and limits: Unsorted PBMCs prevented conclusive naive versus antigen-experienced comparison. A greater number of naive CD4+ cells and higher diversity distinguished long-lived donors from aged donors.

Turning to this clonotype: Its matching antigen is unknown.

Source material: blood. The sequence was collected from a man aged 30-40 years in good health. The chain combines TRBV29-1 with TRBJ2-3; a weak D match, TRBD1 (6 bases). The CDR3 spells CNNRDGVTDTQYF. In DNA, the CDR3 is TGCAATAACAGGGATGGAGTCACAGATACGCAGTATTTT.